These 32 T cell receptor beta chains were sequenced from one sample in a study of human T cells and chemical hapten exposure. The time point here: pre-sensitization, week 0. Noted treatment: therapeutic diphenylcyclopropenone sensitization with weekly scalp DPC. TCRdb re-derived calls from the RACE reads in MiXCR, one entry per CDR3 protein. The table has 84,000 or so distinct CDR3 sequences, approximately 9% seen once. The specimen was whole blood, collected in connection with sensitization to the hapten diphenylcyclopropenone (DPC). The receptors here all came from a man between 40 and 49 years old with alopecia areata. Some clones in this sample may be carry-over from other donors' samples.

This clonotype was seen many times. This sequence joins TRBV4-3 and TRBJ2-7, with TRBD2 as a possible D gene (6 bases). Trimming removed 0 bases at V and 2 bases at J, with 8 bases between. Germline loops: CDR1 LGHNA, CDR2 YSLEER. The CDR3 sequence is 14 residues long. The CDR3 loop reads CASSQERGTYEQYF. CDR3 DNA: TGCGCCAGCAGCCAAGAGCGCGGGACCTACGAGCAGTACTTC.

This clonotype was seen a handful of times. The V and J genes are TRBV12-3 or TRBV12-4 and TRBJ2-7, with 11 bases lining up with TRBD2. The trim removed 7 bases at V and 0 bases at J, leaving 5 bases unmatched. The length of the CDR3 is 15 residues. The CDR3 loop is CASNPGTSGSYEQYV. Here the CDR3 DNA reads TGTGCCAGCAATCCCGGGACTAGCGGCTCCTACGAGCAGTACGTC.

V and J are TRBV6-2 or TRBV6-3 and TRBJ2-3; D perhaps matches TRBD2 (5 bases). The length of the CDR3 is 14 residues. Between the trimmed V and J ends, which lost 4 bases and 6 bases, there was a span of 14 bases. Germline CDR1 MNHEY, CDR2 SVGEGT. The CDR3 bases are TGTGCCAGCAGTTCTCCGGAGGTAGCGGATACGCAGTATTTT. It yields the protein CASSSPEVADTQYF.

This clonotype was recorded at least ten times. The V and J genes are TRBV2 and TRBJ2-3; TRBD2 matches at 9 bases. After removal of 9 bases from V and 2 bases from J, the junction contained 6 bases not matched to a gene. Germline CDR1 is SNHLY and CDR2 is FYNNEI. CDR3 length: 14 residues. The CDR3 DNA sequence: TGTGCCAGTGGCCTAGCGGGAATCACAGATACGCAGTATTTT. The encoded protein is CASGLAGITDTQYF. Supplemented by reference TRBV2 and TRBJ2-3, the full variable domain reads EPEVTQTPSHQVTQMGQEVILRCVPISNHLYFYWYRQILGQKVEFLVSFYNNEISEKSEIFDDQFSVERPDGSNFTLKIRSTKLEDSAMYFCASGLAGITDTQYFGPGTRLTVL.

With regard to this clonotype: Being one base from a much bigger clone, this may be a read error. The rearrangement links TRBV5-4 to TRBJ2-7; no reliable D call. CDR3 size: 13 residues. Germline lookup yields CDR1 SGHNT and CDR2 YYREEE (reference sequence). The CDR3 sequence: CASSYMGFEEQCV. The CDR3 region has the DNA TGTGCCAGCAGCTATATGGGGTTTGAAGAGCAGTGCGTC.

This clonotype was counted between two and nine times. This chain links TRBV3-1 with TRBJ2-3, with 10 bases that match TRBD2. V trimming: 1 base; J trimming: 2 bases; junction bases outside the gene matches: 12. The germline gives CDR1 LGHDT, CDR2 YNNKEL (reference sequence). There are 19 residues in the CDR3. CDR3 in amino acids: CASSQVLGLAGGYTDTQYF. CDR3 coding DNA: TGTGCCAGCAGCCAAGTCCTAGGATTAGCGGGAGGATACACAGATACGCAGTATTTT.

At least ten counts were recorded for this clonotype. The V gene is TRBV4-2, the J gene TRBJ2-6; D unclear. The germline gives CDR1 LGHNA, CDR2 YNFKEQ. Trimming shortened V by 0 bases and J by 0 bases, and 6 bases separated the two germline ends. The CDR3 totals 16 residues. In DNA form, the CDR3 reads TGTGCCAGCAGCCAAGATGCCAGCTCTGGGGCCAACGTCCTGACTTTC. It codes for CASSQDASSGANVLTF.

This clonotype was observed a few times. The CDR3 region is CASSPSSGDTEAFF. In DNA form, the CDR3 reads TGTGCCAGCTCACCATCGTCCGGGGACACTGAAGCTTTCTTT. This rearrangement joins TRBV18 to TRBJ1-1, with D unresolved. Per germline, CDR1 KGHSH and CDR2 LQKENI. The CDR3 spans 14 residues. V was pared by 2 bases and J by 3 bases, with 10 bases between.

This chain uses TRBV6-5 with TRBJ1-6, with 7 bases aligning to TRBD1. The CDR3 runs 14 residues. The J segment lost 7 bases and the V segment lost 6 bases, leaving 6 bases of the junction unmatched. Per the germline V gene, CDR1 is MNHEY and CDR2 is SVGAGI. CDR3 sequence: CASRATGKNSPLHF. The CDR3 nucleotides are TGTGCCAGCAGGGCGACAGGGAAGAATTCACCCCTCCACTTT.

This clonotype was seen repeatedly, ten times or more. The chain employs TRBV29-1 and TRBJ1-5; 7 nucleotides agree with TRBD1. Per germline, CDR1 SQVTM and CDR2 ANQGSEA. CDR3 size: 15 residues. Unmatched junction bases numbered 10, after V lost 6 bases and J lost 2 bases. The CDR3 DNA is TGCAGCGTGATGGCGGGGGGGACAGGCAATCAGCCCCAGCATTTT. Its protein is CSVMAGGTGNQPQHF.

V gene TRBV20-1 combines with J gene TRBJ2-3; D is uncertain. Germline lookup yields CDR1 DFQATT and CDR2 SNEGSKA (reference sequence). Trimming cost V 1 base and J 12 bases, with 14 bases left between them. This CDR3 spans 12 amino acids. This CDR3 is CSARVTQPAQYF. CDR3 coding DNA: TGCAGTGCTAGAGTCACACAGCCCGCTCAGTATTTT.

This clonotype showed up just a few times. The CDR3: CAWSVQGQGFETQYF. The CDR3 nucleotides read TGTGCCTGGAGTGTACAAGGACAGGGGTTCGAGACCCAGTACTTC. The V call is TRBV30, the J call TRBJ2-5, with 9 bases matching TRBD1. Germline loops: CDR1 GTSNPN, CDR2 SVGIG (reference sequence). Trimming cost V 0 bases and J 5 bases; bases outside gene matches: 7. The CDR3 is 15 residues long.

The V gene is TRBV7-2, the J gene TRBJ1-5; D not resolved. The germline CDR1 and CDR2 sequences are SGHTA and FQGNSA. CDR3 length equals 14 residues. With 5 bases removed from V and 1 base from J, the gap between germline ends came to 9 bases. This chain's CDR3 is CASSPGLSNQPQHF. The CDR3 DNA reads as TGTGCCAGCAGCCCAGGACTGAGCAATCAGCCCCAGCATTTT.

This clonotype appeared a few times. The junction and the germline gene differ at one end; a read error may be behind it. The rearrangement links TRBV28 to TRBJ2-1; 7 bases are shared with TRBD2. Germline V gene lookup returns CDR1 MDHEN and CDR2 SYDVKM. This CDR3 comprises 14 residues. The CDR3 sequence: CATSQAGAQDEQFF. The CDR3 DNA sequence: TGTGCCACCAGTCAGGCGGGAGCTCAGGATGAGCAGTTCTTC.

This clonotype was seen a handful of times. The CDR3 DNA follows: TGCGCCAGCAGCTTCCCGACAGCCCCGAACACTGAAGCTTTCTTT. This encodes CASSFPTAPNTEAFF. This sequence joins TRBV5-1 and TRBJ1-1, with TRBD1 as a possible D gene (5 bases). Germline CDR1 and CDR2: SGHRS and YFSETQ. V was trimmed by 2 bases and J by 1 base, leaving 12 bases between them. The CDR3 is 15 residues long.

The sample holds many counts of this clonotype. The rearrangement joins TRBV5-1 to TRBJ2-2; D ambiguous. Trimming left V 2 bases short and J 6 bases short, with 11 bases between. Germline V gives CDR1 SGHRS, CDR2 YFSETQ. CDR3 size: 14 residues. CDR3 in amino acids: CASSFEALSGELFF. In DNA, the CDR3 is TGCGCCAGCAGCTTCGAGGCTCTATCCGGGGAGCTGTTTTTT.

Regarding this clonotype: A much larger clonotype is one base distant, so this may be a read error. The V gene is TRBV5-1, the J gene TRBJ1-1; unclear D gene. Trimming removed 9 bases at V and 2 bases at J, with 17 bases between. The CDR3 length is 14 residues. Germline V gives CDR1 SGHRS, CDR2 YFSETQ. The CDR3 region has the DNA TGCGCCATCACCCGGGAGGGCAGCAACACTGAAGCTTTCTTT. It specifies CAITREGSNTEAFF.

The chain employs TRBV9 and TRBJ1-2; 7 bases line up with TRBD1. Germline CDR1 reads SGDLS; CDR2 reads YYNGEE. J lost 3 bases, V lost 6 bases, and 8 bases had no gene match. CDR3 length equals 14 residues. The CDR3 bases are TGTGCCAGCACCAAGGGAGGGGGCGACTATGGCTACACCTTC. It translates to CASTKGGGDYGYTF.

This clonotype was recorded at least ten times. This sequence joins TRBV7-8 and TRBJ1-6; 9 nucleotides match TRBD1. Germline CDR1 SGHVS, CDR2 FQNEAQ. V shed 5 bases and J 9 bases; nucleotides not matched to a gene: 8. The CDR3 covers 15 residues. The CDR3 bases are TGTGCCAGCAGCGGCTACAGGGGGCTGGGTTCACCCCTCCACTTT. It yields the protein CASSGYRGLGSPLHF.

This clonotype came up a few times. The J gene is TRBJ2-7, the V gene TRBV2; the match to TRBD2 covers 10 bases. The CDR3 runs to 14 residues. The V gene end was trimmed by 2 bases and the J gene end by 7 bases; junction bases not matched to a gene: 5. Germline CDR1 and CDR2: SNHLY and FYNNEI. CDR3 residues: CASSELAGAGEQYF. The DNA of the CDR3 is TGTGCCAGCAGTGAACTAGCGGGAGCGGGTGAGCAGTACTTC.

This chain links TRBV7-9 with TRBJ2-1; no reliable D call. Trimming left V 4 bases short and J 6 bases short, with 7 bases between. Germline values: CDR1 SEHNR, CDR2 FQNEAQ (reference sequence). The CDR3 is 12 residues long. This CDR3 is CASSSPFNEQFF. CDR3 in DNA: TGTGCCAGCAGCTCCCCATTCAATGAGCAGTTCTTC.

A word on this clonotype: A much larger clone sits a single nucleotide away, making a read error possible. The V gene is TRBV2, the J gene TRBJ2-7; the match to TRBD1 covers 11 bases. This CDR3 comprises 18 residues. Losses at the gene ends were 6 bases for V and 7 bases for J; bases not matched to a gene: 20. In germline, CDR1 is SNHLY, CDR2 FYNNEI. The CDR3 DNA reads as TGTGCCAGCAGACGGACAGGGGGCGTTAGCGGGAAAGAGGGTGAGCAGTACTTC. Translated: CASRRTGGVSGKEGEQYF.

The V call is TRBV28, the J call TRBJ2-7; possible D gene TRBD1, 6 bases. V was clipped by 7 bases and J by 0 bases, with 16 bases between them. Germline values: CDR1 MDHEN, CDR2 SYDVKM. CDR3 length: 15 amino acids. The DNA of the CDR3 is TGTGCCAGCACCCCGACAGGCCTGACCTCCTACGAGCAGTACTTC. Amino acid sequence: CASTPTGLTSYEQYF.

This clonotype has at least ten counts. The chain uses TRBV5-6 and TRBJ1-3; D may be TRBD1 (5 bases). Germline V gene sequence: CDR1 SGHDT, CDR2 YYEEEE. Trimming shortened V by 3 bases and J by 4 bases, and 8 bases separated the two germline ends. CDR3 length: 13 amino acids. The CDR3 sequence: CASSSGSGNTIYF. The CDR3, as DNA: TGTGCCAGCAGCTCAGGGAGCGGAAACACCATATATTTT.

The V gene is TRBV6-6, the J gene TRBJ2-5; D not certain. Trimming shortened V by 2 bases and J by 3 bases, and 4 bases separated the two germline ends. CDR3 length equals 12 residues. Germline V gives CDR1 MNHNY, CDR2 SVGAGI (reference sequence). CDR3 protein: CASSYLEETQYF. In nucleotides, the CDR3 is TGTGCCAGCAGTTACCTAGAAGAGACCCAGTACTTC.

The chain uses TRBV29-1 and TRBJ1-1; D is ambiguous. V gave up 5 bases and J gave up 2 bases, with 3 bases separating them. This CDR3 is 10 amino acids long. The germline CDR1 and CDR2 sequences are SQVTM and ANQGSEA. In DNA form, the CDR3 reads TGCAGCGTTCAAAACACTGAAGCTTTCTTT. Translation gives CSVQNTEAFF.

This clonotype appeared once. This clone may be a read error of a much larger clone one base away. This sequence joins TRBV6-5 and TRBJ2-1; TRBD2 agrees at 10 bases. Germline values: CDR1 MNHEY, CDR2 SVGAGI. This CDR3 contains 17 residues. The V segment lost 0 bases and the J segment 12 bases; nucleotides outside the gene matches: 14. CDR3 in DNA: TGTGCCAGCAGTTACTCGACGTCGGCTAGCGGGAGCGATGGGCAGTTCTTC. This translates into CASSYSTSASGSDGQFF.

A few counts support this clonotype. The chain employs TRBV28 and TRBJ2-5; TRBD2 matches at 13 bases. CDR1 and CDR2 from the germline V gene are MDHEN and SYDVKM. The trim removed 6 bases at V and 4 bases at J, leaving 11 bases unmatched. The CDR3 totals 17 residues. CDR3 sequence (DNA): TGTGCCAGCAGCCCCAAGCGAAGACTAGCGGGAGGAGAGACCCAGTACTTC. It is translated as CASSPKRRLAGGETQYF.

In this sample, this clonotype turned up many times. The chain is built from TRBV9 and TRBJ1-5; a weak D match, TRBD1 (6 bases). Germline V gene data show CDR1 as SGDLS and CDR2 as YYNGEE. CDR3 length: 18 amino acids. V lost 4 bases, J lost 4 bases, and 24 bases lay in between. CDR3 sequence (DNA): TGTGCCAGCAGCCCCCCGACAGGATTGGGGAGGATGAATCAGCCCCAGCATTTT. Translation gives CASSPPTGLGRMNQPQHF.

This clonotype showed up many times. The V and J genes are TRBV28 and TRBJ2-4; TRBD1 might be the D (6 bases). The germline CDR1 and CDR2 sequences are MDHEN and SYDVKM. This CDR3 contains 14 residues. Trimming took off 4 bases at V and 5 bases at J, with 12 bases between the two ends. Here the CDR3 DNA reads TGTGCCAGCAGTTCACAGGGACCTCAAAACATTCAGTACTTC. This codes for CASSSQGPQNIQYF.

This clonotype was observed at least ten times. The chain recombines TRBV20-1 with TRBJ1-5, with 10 bases that match TRBD1. Per the germline V gene, CDR1 is DFQATT and CDR2 is SNEGSKA (reference sequence). J was trimmed by 2 bases and V by 3 bases; bases with no gene match: 10. The CDR3 runs to 17 residues. The CDR3 sequence is CSASSGTGEEGNQPQHF. The CDR3 DNA reads TGCAGTGCTAGCTCCGGGACAGGGGAGGAGGGCAATCAGCCCCAGCATTTT.

At least ten counts were recorded for this clonotype. This rearrangement joins TRBV12-3 or TRBV12-4 to TRBJ1-1, with D possibly TRBD1 on 6 matching bases. This CDR3 spans 16 amino acids. Trimming left V 4 bases short and J 3 bases short, with 18 bases between. CDR3 sequence reads: CASSSSPGAGDTEAFF. The CDR3 DNA reads TGTGCCAGCAGTTCTAGCCCGGGGGCAGGCGACACTGAAGCTTTCTTT.